These T cell receptor beta chains were read from a single sample in a study of blood T cell repertoires in COVID-19. Produced via immunoSEQ multiplex PCR; TCRdb's table is partial and in-frame only. The data hold over 150,000 clones, with approximately 80% observed a single time. Sequences were obtained from peripheral blood. These receptors were taken from a human donor in a cohort sampled during active COVID-19. Each CDR3 is given with its conserved first and last residue. D genes are given only for firm matches.

CDR3 protein,D gene,V gene
CATSGSQREGKSNEQFF,TRBD2,TRBV24-1
CASSVGPGAYSYEQYF,NA,TRBV9
CASRAGGPSSYNEQFF,TRBD2,TRBV27
CASSDPQVRDEQYF,NA,TRBV6-1
CASSSTGYTGELFF,NA,TRBV2
CASSGFVGGTTEQFF,NA,TRBV5-1
CASSEGQIGNEQFF,TRBD1,TRBV5-1
CASSLSGRAADTQYF,TRBD2,TRBV13
CASGPLGGATYEQYF,NA,TRBV6-5
CASSLNLLESPREQYF,NA,TRBV27
CAWSVGDRAAFF,TRBD1,TRBV30
CASIGQVGDEQFF,TRBD1,TRBV7-9
CASSESGIETDTQYF,NA,TRBV6-4
CASSLIPGLQETQYF,NA,TRBV7-8
CASSFGYEKLFF,NA,TRBV11-2
CASSQQGYEQYF,NA,TRBV4-1
CSASGGVNYGYTF,NA,TRBV20-1
CASSFYRSPNEQFF,NA,TRBV11-3
CASSHRVDRANTGELFF,NA,TRBV4-1
CASSRQAGANVLTF,NA,TRBV6-5
CASSPRGGTDTQYF,NA,TRBV9
CASSGGAGSYEQYF,NA,TRBV5-1
CASSLGSVSTDTQYF,NA,TRBV6-5
CASGLDVIQQYF,NA,TRBV12-5
CASSPILDYEQYF,NA,TRBV18
CASSLRRSGNTIYF,NA,TRBV7-9
CASIGGSTYEQYF,TRBD2,TRBV25-1
CASSKAGERAGELFF,TRBD2,TRBV5-4
CASRRDTAYGYTF,NA,TRBV12-3/TRBV12-4
CASSTGTSGRVEQYF,TRBD2,TRBV27
CASSFLGLMETQYF,NA,TRBV28
CASSRRTSGRNEQFF,TRBD2,TRBV7-9
CASSFNQNTEAFF,NA,TRBV12-1
CASSLGGHNQPQHF,NA,TRBV5-4
CATSRGPGQGNQPQHF,TRBD1,TRBV15
CASSLTLRNVLTF,NA,TRBV11-2
CASSPRTSGMYNEQFF,TRBD2,TRBV18
CASSEPGVSGNTIYF,NA,TRBV25-1
CASTAGGVSYNEQFF,TRBD1,TRBV4-1
CAWSRTGRSYNSPLHF,TRBD1,TRBV30
CASSLSGHTTLWFPF,NA,TRBV12-1
CASSSPLAGVITGELFF,TRBD2,TRBV7-2
CAWSRRGYEQYF,NA,TRBV30
CASSLGASRRAYNEQFF,NA,TRBV7-6
CASSEGGANQPQHF,NA,TRBV2
CASRRTSGNSPLHF,NA,TRBV27
CASSEAWQGVETQYF,NA,TRBV2
CASSFGGGMNQPQHF,NA,TRBV5-1